Each of the 27 T cell receptor beta chains below was sequenced from the same sample in a study of cytomegalovirus exposure and HLA in healthy donors. Both 60 Vbeta primers and 13 Jbeta primers went into the PCR. Clones were read by immunoSEQ multiplex PCR, and TCRdb kept only the in-frame ones, dropping some. The data hold fewer than 200,000 clones, with around 81% observed a single time. The specimen sequenced was PBMCs. The origin of the receptors is a woman aged 30 to 39 in good health and CMV-seronegative.

The chain combines TRBV7-8 with TRBJ1-1; 7 positions match TRBD1. The ends lost 5 bases at V and 1 base at J; junction bases unmatched: 7. Germline V gene sequence: CDR1 SGHVS, CDR2 FQNEAQ. The CDR3 length is 15 residues. This chain's CDR3 is CASSAKQGKNTEAFF. In DNA form, the CDR3 reads TGTGCCAGCAGCGCGAAACAGGGGAAGAACACTGAAGCTTTCTTT. Supplemented by reference TRBV7-8 and TRBJ1-1, the full variable domain reads GAGVSQSPRYKVAKRGQDVALRCDPISGHVSLFWYQQALGQGPEFLTYFQNEAQLDKSGLPSDRFFAERPEGSVSTLKIQRTQQEDSAVYLCASSAKQGKNTEAFFGQGTRLTVV.

Comments on this clone: Distinct nucleotide sequences in the sample also encode this CDR3. The chain uses TRBV4-3 and TRBJ1-2; maybe TRBD1 (6 bases). CDR1 LGHNA and CDR2 YSLEER come from the germline V gene. The CDR3 length is 14 residues. V lost 1 base and J 3 bases, leaving 9 bases between the germline ends. The CDR3 spells CASSQVNRDYGYTF. Here the CDR3 DNA reads TGCGCCAGCAGCCAAGTAAACAGGGACTATGGCTACACCTTC.

The V gene is TRBV6-1, the J gene TRBJ2-7; 8 bases fit TRBD2. With 6 bases clipped from V and 2 bases from J, the junction kept 6 bases outside the gene matches. Germline CDR1 and CDR2: MNHNS and SASEGT. The CDR3 is made up of 14 amino acids. CDR3 amino acids: CASRPAGEAYEQYF. In DNA, the CDR3 is TGTGCCAGCAGGCCAGCGGGAGAAGCCTACGAGCAGTACTTC.

The rearrangement links TRBV7-6 to TRBJ1-6; the D is unclear. This CDR3 is 14 amino acids long. With 2 bases removed from V and 2 bases from J, the gap between germline ends came to 4 bases. Germline V gene sequence: CDR1 SGHVS, CDR2 FNYEAQ. CDR3 sequence (DNA): TGTGCCAGCAGCTTACAGGCCTATAATTCACCCCTCCACTTT. Encoded protein: CASSLQAYNSPLHF.

The chain uses TRBV4-2 and TRBJ2-7; 9 bases match TRBD2. From germline, CDR1 is LGHNA and CDR2 YNFKEQ. The ends lost 2 bases at V and 6 bases at J; junction bases unmatched: 5. The CDR3 loop spans 14 amino acids. Here the CDR3 DNA reads TGTGCCAGCAGCCAACTAGCGGGAAGGAGCGAGCAGTACTTC. Protein: CASSQLAGRSEQYF.

The gene calls are TRBV5-6 and TRBJ2-4; possible D gene TRBD1, 6 bases. The V gene's germline CDR1 is SGHDT and CDR2 YYEEEE. This CDR3 has 16 residues. Trimming shortened V by 0 bases and J by 4 bases, and 14 bases separated the two germline ends. Here the CDR3 DNA reads TGTGCCAGCAGCTTGGCCCCCTCCGGGACAAAAAACATTCAGTACTTC. Its translation is CASSLAPSGTKNIQYF.

Details on this clone: Other DNA sequences within the sample encode an identical CDR3. The V gene is TRBV10-3, the J gene TRBJ1-6; D not resolved. With 3 bases removed from V and 10 bases from J, the gap between germline ends came to 19 bases. Germline V gene sequence: CDR1 ENHRY, CDR2 SYGVKD. The CDR3 has 16 amino acids. The CDR3 bases are TGTGCCATCAGTGACGGACGGGGAGGGTCTGAATCACCCCTCCACTTT. This codes for CAISDGRGGSESPLHF.

This clone was recorded a few times. The chain is built from TRBV6-5 and TRBJ1-2; D uncertain. The CDR3 runs 12 residues. The V gene's germline CDR1 is MNHEY and CDR2 SVGAGI. The ends were cut back, 5 bases at V and 5 bases at J, with 9 bases in the middle. The CDR3 sequence is CASSREGYGYTF. Here the CDR3 DNA reads TGTGCCAGCAGTCGAGAGGGATATGGCTACACCTTC.

This clone turned up a few times. The J gene is TRBJ2-7, the V gene TRBV28, with a weak D call TRBD2 (6 bases). The germline V gene encodes CDR1 MDHEN and CDR2 SYDVKM. This CDR3 region has 16 residues. The V gene lost 6 bases and the J gene lost 2 bases, with 20 bases spanning the gap. The CDR3 DNA reads TGTGCCAGCAGGGGGCGATTGGCGGGGCGAGCCTACGAGCAGTACTTC. Its protein is CASRGRLAGRAYEQYF.

The chain has TRBV4-1 and TRBJ1-4; 7 nucleotides line up with TRBD1. The germline gives CDR1 MGHRA, CDR2 YSYEKL. V was clipped by 4 bases and J by 6 bases; unmatched bases: 8. The CDR3 extends over 15 amino acids. The CDR3 DNA follows: TGCGCCAGCAGCCCTATTCCAGGGGGTGATGAAAAACTGTTTTTT. It specifies CASSPIPGGDEKLFF.

The chain carries TRBV6-4 and TRBJ2-2; D possibly corresponds to TRBD2 (6 bases). This CDR3 region has 16 residues. The ends were cut back, 2 bases at V and 5 bases at J, with 15 bases in the middle. Looked up from germline, CDR1 is MRHNA and CDR2 is SNTAGT. Written as DNA, the CDR3 is TGTGCCAGCAGTGACCAATCGGGGGTGAATACCGGGGAGCTGTTTTTT. Amino acids: CASSDQSGVNTGELFF.

In this sample, this clone turned up once. The chain couples TRBV27 to TRBJ1-5; perhaps TRBD1 as D (5 bases). Looked up from germline, CDR1 is MNHEY and CDR2 is SMNVEV (reference sequence). CDR3 size: 13 residues. V was clipped by 2 bases and J by 4 bases, with 6 bases between them. CDR3 sequence reads: CASSLKGNQPQHF. The CDR3, as DNA: TGTGCCAGCAGTTTAAAGGGGAATCAGCCCCAGCATTTT.

The chain is built from TRBV7-2 and TRBJ1-1; no reliable D call. The CDR3 loop spans 14 amino acids. CDR1 is SGHTA and CDR2 is FQGNSA in the germline V gene. Trimming cost V 2 bases and J 6 bases, with 13 bases left between them. The CDR3 nucleotides are TGTGCCAGCAGCTTATCATTGCAGATATCTGAAGCTTTCTTT. It translates to CASSLSLQISEAFF.

The rearrangement links TRBV29-1 to TRBJ1-3, with 9 bases that match TRBD1. CDR3 length: 13 residues. CDR1 is SQVTM, CDR2 ANQGSEA, per germline. The junction had 2 bases not matched to a gene; V was cut back by 6 bases and J by 2 bases. The CDR3 sequence: CSVGDRAGNTIYF. CDR3 nucleotides: TGCAGCGTCGGGGACAGGGCTGGAAACACCATATATTTT.

This chain uses TRBV27 with TRBJ1-2, with 10 positions matching TRBD1. V dropped 2 bases and J dropped 6; count of bases not matched to a gene: 6. CDR1 MNHEY and CDR2 SMNVEV come from the germline V gene (reference sequence). The CDR3 covers 15 residues. The CDR3 sequence is CASSLGGQGSNGYTF. The CDR3 DNA reads TGTGCCAGCAGTTTAGGGGGACAGGGGTCGAATGGCTACACCTTC.

This clone was detected once. The chain joins TRBV5-1 to TRBJ2-1, with D possibly being TRBD2 (6 bases). This CDR3 is built from 16 residues. With 0 bases removed from V and 2 bases from J, the gap between germline ends came to 12 bases. Looked up from germline, CDR1 is SGHRS and CDR2 is YFSETQ. CDR3 region: CASSLAGDSTYNEQFF. As DNA, the CDR3 is TGCGCCAGCAGCTTGGCTGGGGACTCCACCTACAATGAGCAGTTCTTC.

The chain joins TRBV6-5 to TRBJ1-1, with TRBD1 as a possible D gene (5 bases). V was clipped by 2 bases and J by 11 bases, with 12 bases between them. Germline CDR1 reads MNHEY; CDR2 reads SVGAGI. CDR3 length equals 12 residues. CDR3 sequence (DNA): TGTGCCAGCAGTTACAGGGGCGCGATGGCTTTCTTT. Its translation: CASSYRGAMAFF.

About this clone: At one boundary the junction diverges from the germline segment, which might be a read error. The rearrangement uses TRBV27 and TRBJ2-5, with D perhaps matching TRBD2 (6 bases). The CDR3 runs to 15 residues. The germline CDR1 and CDR2 sequences are MNHEY and SMNVEV (reference sequence). The chain's CDR3 is CASSLSWRGQETQYF. The DNA for the CDR3 is TGTGCCAGCAGTTTATCGTGGAGGGGCCAAGAAACCCAGTACTTC.

The chain has TRBV9 and TRBJ2-3; the match to TRBD2 covers 11 bases. V shed 0 bases and J 5 bases; nucleotides not matched to a gene: 11. This CDR3 spans 18 amino acids. CDR1 SGDLS and CDR2 YYNGEE come from the germline V gene. Written as DNA, the CDR3 is TGTGCCAGCAGCGTAGGATTAGCGGGAGGGCCGCGGGAAGATACGCAGTATTTT. Protein sequence: CASSVGLAGGPREDTQYF.

As concerns this clone: A junction end diverges from the germline sequence, so it may reflect a read error. The chain combines TRBV7-9 with TRBJ2-5; D remains unclear. CDR3 size: 11 residues. Germline V gene data show CDR1 as SEHNR and CDR2 as FQNEAQ (reference sequence). In DNA form, the CDR3 reads TGTTCCAGCTCCAGCCAAGAGACCCAGTACTTC. This translates into CSSSSQETQYF.

V and J are TRBV28 and TRBJ2-7; tentative D call: TRBD2 (5 bases). The CDR3 is 11 amino acids. Trimming left V 8 bases short and J 3 bases short, with 8 bases between. The germline CDR1 and CDR2 sequences are MDHEN and SYDVKM. CDR3 protein: CASRGYYEQYF. The CDR3 nucleotides are TGTGCCAGCCGGGGATACTACGAGCAGTACTTC.

In this sample, this clone turned up a few times. The junction departs from the called germline gene at one end, perhaps through a read error. The chain joins TRBV4-3 to TRBJ1-5; D is uncertain. CDR1 and CDR2 from the germline V gene are LGHNA and YSLEER. The CDR3 consists of 14 residues. The CDR3 bases are TGCGCCAGCAGCGCTTCGCATAGCGATCAGCCCCAGCATTTT. The encoded protein is CASSASHSDQPQHF.

In DNA form, the CDR3 reads TGTGCCAGCAGTTTATCTCAGGTCTCCTACGAGCAGTACTTC. Encoded protein: CASSLSQVSYEQYF. The chain is built from TRBV27 and TRBJ2-7; D is uncertain. The germline V gene encodes CDR1 MNHEY and CDR2 SMNVEV (reference sequence). CDR3 size: 14 residues. Trimming shortened V by 0 bases and J by 0 bases, and 6 bases separated the two germline ends.

This CDR3 is CASSAEVSYEQYF. CDR3 nucleotides: TGTGCCAGCAGTGCCGAGGTATCCTACGAGCAGTACTTC. This chain connects TRBV2 to TRBJ2-7, with D hard to call. The CDR3 consists of 13 residues. Germline values: CDR1 SNHLY, CDR2 FYNNEI. V lost 4 bases, J lost 1 base, and 8 bases lay in between.

This chain links TRBV28 with TRBJ1-6; perhaps TRBD1 as D (6 bases). Between the trimmed V and J ends, which lost 4 bases and 7 bases, there was a span of 17 bases. This CDR3 is 16 amino acids long. CDR1 is MDHEN, CDR2 SYDVKM, per germline. CDR3 protein: CASSSQGRGRNSPLHF. The CDR3 DNA reads as TGTGCCAGCAGTTCCCAGGGGCGCGGTCGCAATTCACCCCTCCACTTT.

This clone has only one observation. The V call is TRBV18, the J call TRBJ2-5; 8 nucleotides line up with TRBD1. Germline CDR1 is KGHSH and CDR2 is LQKENI. J gave up 4 bases and V 3 bases, and 7 bases lay outside the gene matches. The CDR3 is made up of 15 amino acids. CDR3 bases: TGTGCCAGCTCACCCCGGACAGGGATCGGAGAGACCCAGTACTTC. Its translation is CASSPRTGIGETQYF.

The V and J genes are TRBV4-3 and TRBJ1-5; no reliable D call. CDR1 and CDR2 (germline): LGHNA, YSLEER. The CDR3 spans 16 residues. V lost 0 bases, J lost 3 bases, and 12 bases lay in between. As DNA, the CDR3 is TGCGCCAGCAGCCAAGATCGAGGGTTGTACAATCAGCCCCAGCATTTT. It specifies CASSQDRGLYNQPQHF.